A selection of T cell receptor beta chains follows, all from one sample in a study of OX40 agonist ivuxolimab in advanced cancers. The method was immunoSEQ multiplex PCR; TCRdb's version includes in-frame clones alone and lacks a portion of them. The sample records approximately 46,000 clones, over 75% being singletons. This material consisted of CD4+ or CD8+ T cells sorted from blood, taken in a trial of the OX40 agonist ivuxolimab. These receptors were taken from an adult with an advanced solid tumor such as melanoma, head and neck, liver or kidney cancer. The CDR3 runs from the conserved cysteine through the conserved F or W. Fields, in order: clone size, V gene, J gene, CDR3 protein. Clone sizes are given selectively: once, few, many, or a class where the clone is expanded.

abundance: NA
v_gene: TRBV4-1
j_gene: TRBJ1-1
CDR3aa: CASSQVGQGAGSGTEAFF

abundance: NA
v_gene: TRBV4-1
j_gene: TRBJ2-5
CDR3aa: CASSQGRGFQETQYF

abundance: NA
v_gene: TRBV27
j_gene: TRBJ1-2
CDR3aa: CASSLSEGRPYGYTF

abundance: NA
v_gene: TRBV19
j_gene: TRBJ1-5
CDR3aa: CASSIWTELNQPQHF

abundance: NA
v_gene: TRBV7-2
j_gene: TRBJ2-5
CDR3aa: CASTYGQGVETQYF

abundance: once
v_gene: TRBV7-9
j_gene: TRBJ1-2
CDR3aa: CASSARLGGKYGYTF

abundance: NA
v_gene: TRBV6-5
j_gene: TRBJ2-6
CDR3aa: CASSYSPGSGANVLTF

abundance: NA
v_gene: TRBV7-9
j_gene: TRBJ2-1
CDR3aa: CASSLNPTGEQFF

abundance: once
v_gene: TRBV28
j_gene: TRBJ1-1
CDR3aa: CASSPVKGASEAFF

abundance: NA
v_gene: TRBV9
j_gene: TRBJ1-4
CDR3aa: CASSRDKANEKLFF

abundance: NA
v_gene: TRBV19
j_gene: TRBJ2-5
CDR3aa: CASTGDGWETQYF

abundance: NA
v_gene: TRBV28
j_gene: TRBJ1-2
CDR3aa: CASKLHDRTAEFTF

abundance: NA
v_gene: TRBV5-1
j_gene: TRBJ2-1
CDR3aa: CASSLRGYGTIEDGEQFF

abundance: NA
v_gene: TRBV21-1
j_gene: TRBJ2-5
CDR3aa: CASSLPEGAETQYF

abundance: NA
v_gene: TRBV27
j_gene: TRBJ1-4
CDR3aa: CASSLIQNEKLFF

abundance: NA
v_gene: TRBV12-5
j_gene: TRBJ1-4
CDR3aa: CASGLWVSTNEKLFF

abundance: NA
v_gene: TRBV28
j_gene: TRBJ1-5
CDR3aa: CASSLRGSNQPQHF

abundance: NA
v_gene: TRBV11-2
j_gene: TRBJ1-2
CDR3aa: CASSLQTANYGYTF

abundance: NA
v_gene: TRBV29-1
j_gene: TRBJ2-5
CDR3aa: CSVEDGGQETQYF

abundance: once
v_gene: TRBV10-3
j_gene: TRBJ2-1
CDR3aa: CAISESEQVYNEQFF

abundance: few
v_gene: TRBV7-9
j_gene: TRBJ1-5
CDR3aa: CASSSDREVNQPQHF

abundance: once
v_gene: TRBV7-9
j_gene: TRBJ2-7
CDR3aa: CASSLGGQGGYEQYF

abundance: NA
v_gene: TRBV6-5
j_gene: TRBJ1-5
CDR3aa: CASSLIQGANQPQHF

abundance: NA
v_gene: TRBV28
j_gene: TRBJ2-2
CDR3aa: CASSSSAGTVKFEKGTGELFF

abundance: NA
v_gene: TRBV12-2
j_gene: TRBJ2-3
CDR3aa: CASRLPGGGQHETQYF

abundance: NA
v_gene: TRBV5-5
j_gene: TRBJ2-2
CDR3aa: CASSLEPGFGELFF

abundance: NA
v_gene: TRBV6-6
j_gene: TRBJ2-3
CDR3aa: CASDPGGRTDTQYF

abundance: NA
v_gene: TRBV6-5
j_gene: TRBJ2-7
CDR3aa: CASSYGRIGYEQYF

abundance: NA
v_gene: TRBV18
j_gene: TRBJ2-6
CDR3aa: CASSPPEGLAGANVLTF

abundance: NA
v_gene: TRBV11-2
j_gene: TRBJ1-4
CDR3aa: CASSLDQSGHPNEKLFF

abundance: few
v_gene: TRBV5-5
j_gene: TRBJ1-1
CDR3aa: CASSLTGTNTEAFF

abundance: NA
v_gene: TRBV4-3
j_gene: TRBJ2-2
CDR3aa: CASSQGLAGNTGELFF

abundance: NA
v_gene: TRBV5-8
j_gene: TRBJ2-6
CDR3aa: CASSFPSRLNSGANVLTF

abundance: NA
v_gene: TRBV7-3
j_gene: TRBJ2-5
CDR3aa: CASSLASGAPETQYF

abundance: NA
v_gene: TRBV6-5
j_gene: TRBJ1-4
CDR3aa: CASSYGGGREEKLFF

abundance: NA
v_gene: TRBV11-2
j_gene: TRBJ1-6
CDR3aa: CASSLGNSPLHF

abundance: NA
v_gene: TRBV30
j_gene: TRBJ1-4
CDR3aa: CAWRRDSFATNEKLFF

abundance: NA
v_gene: TRBV4-3
j_gene: TRBJ2-2
CDR3aa: CASSQEWDTGELFF

abundance: few
v_gene: TRBV29-1
j_gene: TRBJ1-1
CDR3aa: CSVEEGISMNTEAFF

abundance: NA
v_gene: TRBV7-7
j_gene: TRBJ2-1
CDR3aa: CASSLGLAGGPKGYNEQFF

abundance: NA
v_gene: TRBV5-6
j_gene: TRBJ2-7
CDR3aa: CASSFNRGTYEQYF

abundance: once
v_gene: TRBV4-2
j_gene: TRBJ1-5
CDR3aa: CASSQDMGGEPQHF

abundance: NA
v_gene: TRBV20-1
j_gene: TRBJ2-1
CDR3aa: CSAHWGNEQFF

abundance: NA
v_gene: TRBV9
j_gene: TRBJ1-4
CDR3aa: CASSVSGLGTNEKLFF

abundance: NA
v_gene: TRBV5-5
j_gene: TRBJ1-1
CDR3aa: CASSTGAGKTEAFF

abundance: few
v_gene: TRBV28
j_gene: TRBJ1-2
CDR3aa: CASTLQARVGFDGYTF

abundance: NA
v_gene: TRBV6-1
j_gene: TRBJ1-1
CDR3aa: CASSLEENTEAFF

abundance: NA
v_gene: TRBV27
j_gene: TRBJ2-3
CDR3aa: CASRETRFTDTQYF

abundance: NA
v_gene: TRBV19
j_gene: TRBJ2-3
CDR3aa: CASSIARGGPADTQYF

abundance: once
v_gene: TRBV12-2
j_gene: TRBJ1-2
CDR3aa: CASRFEDRNYGYTF

abundance: NA
v_gene: TRBV4-3
j_gene: TRBJ2-5
CDR3aa: CASSLRPGETQYF

abundance: NA
v_gene: TRBV4-3
j_gene: TRBJ2-2
CDR3aa: CASSQYRDSTGELFF

abundance: NA
v_gene: TRBV7-3
j_gene: TRBJ2-2
CDR3aa: CASSPYRDGELFF